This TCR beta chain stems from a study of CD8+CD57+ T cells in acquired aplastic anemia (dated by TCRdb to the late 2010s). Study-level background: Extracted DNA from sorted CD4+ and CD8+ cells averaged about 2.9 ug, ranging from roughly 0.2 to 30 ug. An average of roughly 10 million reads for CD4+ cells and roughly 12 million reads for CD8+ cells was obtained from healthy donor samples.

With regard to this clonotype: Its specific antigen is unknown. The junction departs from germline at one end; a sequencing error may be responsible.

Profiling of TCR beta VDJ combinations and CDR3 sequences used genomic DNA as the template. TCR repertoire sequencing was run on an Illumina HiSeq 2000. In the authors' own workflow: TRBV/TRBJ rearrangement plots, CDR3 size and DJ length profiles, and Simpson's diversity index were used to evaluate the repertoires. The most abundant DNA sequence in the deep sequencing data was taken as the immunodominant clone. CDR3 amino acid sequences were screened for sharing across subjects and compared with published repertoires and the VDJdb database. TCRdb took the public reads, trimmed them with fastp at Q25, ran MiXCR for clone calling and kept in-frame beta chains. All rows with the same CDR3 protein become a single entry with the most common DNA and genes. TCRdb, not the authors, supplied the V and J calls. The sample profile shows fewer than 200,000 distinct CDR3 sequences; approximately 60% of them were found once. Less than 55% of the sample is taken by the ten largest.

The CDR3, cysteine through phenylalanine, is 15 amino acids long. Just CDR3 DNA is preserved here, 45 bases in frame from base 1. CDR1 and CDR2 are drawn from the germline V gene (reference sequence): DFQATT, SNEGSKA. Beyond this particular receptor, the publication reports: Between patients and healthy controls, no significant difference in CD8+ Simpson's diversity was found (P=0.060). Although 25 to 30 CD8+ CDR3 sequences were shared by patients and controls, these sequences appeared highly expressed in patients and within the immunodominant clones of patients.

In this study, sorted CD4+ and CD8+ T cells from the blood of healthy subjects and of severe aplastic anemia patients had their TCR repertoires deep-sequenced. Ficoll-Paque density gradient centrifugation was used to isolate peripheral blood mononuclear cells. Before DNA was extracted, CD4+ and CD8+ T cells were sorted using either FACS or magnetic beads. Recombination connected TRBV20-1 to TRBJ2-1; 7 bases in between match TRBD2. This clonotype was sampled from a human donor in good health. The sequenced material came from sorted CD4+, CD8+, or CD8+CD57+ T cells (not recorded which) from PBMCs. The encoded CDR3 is CSAKIGGSSNNEQFF. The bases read TGCAGTGCCAAAATTGGCGGGAGCTCCAACAATGAGCAGTTCTTC.